A selection of T cell receptor beta chains follows, all from one sample in a study of cytomegalovirus exposure and HLA in healthy donors. Clones were read by immunoSEQ multiplex PCR, and TCRdb kept only the in-frame ones, dropping some. The sample includes 150,000 to 200,000 clones, around 88% of them seen just once. Input material: PBMCs. The receptors were gathered from a woman between 18 and 29 years old in good health and CMV-seronegative. Both conserved end residues are part of each CDR3. The order of the fields is V gene, D gene, J gene, clone size, CDR3 DNA, CDR3 protein. D genes are given only for firm matches. Rows give clone size only sometimes, using once, few, many, or a class for an expanded clone.

TRBV19,TRBD1,TRBJ1-4,.,TGTGCCAGCGGACAGGGTCAGAATGAAAAACTGTTTTTT,CASGQGQNEKLFF
TRBV4-2,.,TRBJ2-2,.,TGTGCCAGCAGCCAAGAGAAAGGAGCCACAGGGGAGCTGTTTTTT,CASSQEKGATGELFF
TRBV10-1,.,TRBJ1-1,.,TGCGCCAGCAGTGACAGGGCGAACACTGAAGCTTTCTTT,CASSDRANTEAFF
TRBV25-1,TRBD2,TRBJ2-1,.,TGTGCCAGCAGTGAGACTAGCGGGAGGCCCGATGAGCAGTTCTTC,CASSETSGRPDEQFF
TRBV11-2,.,TRBJ1-2,.,TGTGCCAGCAGCCCGTCACCTACTAACTATGGCTACACCTTC,CASSPSPTNYGYTF
TRBV2,.,TRBJ2-7,.,TGTGCCAGCAGTGAAGGAGTGGGACTTTACTACTACGAGCAGTACTTC,CASSEGVGLYYYEQYF
TRBV4-2,TRBD1,TRBJ2-2,.,TGTGCCAGCAGCCAGGACAGGGGGAGCACCGGGGAGCTGTTTTTT,CASSQDRGSTGELFF
TRBV19,.,TRBJ2-2,.,TGTGCCAGTAGTATATTTTTTGGGGCGGCGAACACCGGGGAGCTGTTTTTT,CASSIFFGAANTGELFF
TRBV5-1,TRBD2,TRBJ2-5,.,TGCGCCAGCAGCTCCGGGGGGAGGGGAGAGACCCAGTACTTC,CASSSGGRGETQYF
TRBV5-8,.,TRBJ2-1,.,TGTGCCAGCACCAGCGCACCTAGAGAAAATGAGCAGTTCTTC,CASTSAPRENEQFF
TRBV28,.,TRBJ1-3,once,TGTGCCAGCAAAGAGGGGGCTGGAAACACCATATATTTT,CASKEGAGNTIYF
TRBV5-6,TRBD1,TRBJ1-2,few,TGTGCCAGCAGCTTGTTCCAGGGGGCTTCTAACTATGGCTACACCTTC,CASSLFQGASNYGYTF
TRBV5-4,TRBD2,TRBJ2-7,once,TGTGCCAGCAGCGCAGGACTAGCGGGAGGCTTCAGCTCCTACGAGCAGTACTTC,CASSAGLAGGFSSYEQYF
TRBV6-5,TRBD2,TRBJ2-3,few,TGTGCCAGCAGTTACGGAAGCGGGAGAAGTGGAGATACGCAGTATTTT,CASSYGSGRSGDTQYF
TRBV2,TRBD2,TRBJ2-3,.,TGTGCCAGCAGTGACCTTATAGCGGGAGCCGTCACAGATACGCAGTATTTT,CASSDLIAGAVTDTQYF
TRBV9,.,TRBJ2-7,.,TGTGCCAGCAGCGTAGAGGAGGGGCTTTTTTACGAGCAGTACTTC,CASSVEEGLFYEQYF
TRBV18,TRBD2,TRBJ2-1,.,TGTGCCAGCTCACCACTTGTGGGCGGGGGGTACAATGAGCAGTTCTTC,CASSPLVGGGYNEQFF
TRBV7-9,.,TRBJ2-3,.,TGTGCCAGCAGCTTAACTTCTAGCACAGATACGCAGTATTTT,CASSLTSSTDTQYF
TRBV5-1,.,TRBJ2-1,once,TGCGCCAGCGCCATTGCGGGGAGGTCCTACAATGAGCAGTTCTTC,CASAIAGRSYNEQFF
TRBV9,.,TRBJ1-1,.,TGTGCCAGCAGCTTAGTGGGGCGGCACACTGAAGCTTTCTTT,CASSLVGRHTEAFF
TRBV5-1,.,TRBJ2-3,once,TGCGCCAGCAGCCTGGAATTAAACACAGATACGCAGTATTTT,CASSLELNTDTQYF
TRBV5-4,TRBD2,TRBJ2-3,.,TGTGCCAGCAGCGGGACTAACCCGCGGTATTTT,CASSGTNPRYF
TRBV4-1,TRBD1,TRBJ2-7,.,TGCGCCAGCAGCCAAGGGGGGTACCGTGGACAGGGTGGCGAGCAGTACTTC,CASSQGGYRGQGGEQYF
TRBV18,.,TRBJ2-2,.,TGTGCCAGCTCACCACCCGAGGGTCACGGGGAGCTGTTTTTT,CASSPPEGHGELFF
TRBV5-4,.,TRBJ2-2,.,TGTGCCAGCAGCTTGGAGTTGGGCAGCAGCACCGGGGAGCTGTTTTTT,CASSLELGSSTGELFF
TRBV11-1,.,TRBJ1-1,once,TGTGCCAGCAGCTTCTCCGAGGGGGAGCCGAACACTGAAGCTTTCTTT,CASSFSEGEPNTEAFF
TRBV7-2,TRBD1,TRBJ1-1,.,TGTGCCAGCAGCTTAGGGGACAGGGTGTCCACTGAAGCTTTCTTT,CASSLGDRVSTEAFF
TRBV7-6,TRBD1,TRBJ2-2,.,TGTGCAGGGACAGACGGACCCGGGGAGCTGTTTTTT,CAGTDGPGELFF
TRBV1,.,TRBJ2-1,.,TGCACCAGCAGCCAAGCACCGCCTAGCGGGGAATCCTACAATGAGCAGTTCTTC,CTSSQAPPSGESYNEQFF
TRBV5-1,.,TRBJ2-3,.,TGCGCCAGCAGCTTGGCCCCCCGGGGGGCTACAGATACGCAGTATTTT,CASSLAPRGATDTQYF
TRBV27,.,TRBJ1-2,.,TGTGCCAGCAGTTCTTCCCAGGGCCTCTATGGCTACACCTTC,CASSSSQGLYGYTF
TRBV29-1,TRBD1,TRBJ1-2,once,TGCAGCGTTGCCCGGACAGGGTCTTTGTTTATGGGTGGCTACACCTTC,CSVARTGSLFMGGYTF
TRBV19,TRBD1,TRBJ1-6,.,TGTGCCAGTAGTATAGATGCGTGGACAGGGAGCTCCTATAATTCACCCCTCCACTTT,CASSIDAWTGSSYNSPLHF
TRBV19,.,TRBJ1-5,.,TGTGCCAGTAGTATGTCGGGGAATAAGCCCCAGCATTTT,CASSMSGNKPQHF
TRBV6-1,.,TRBJ1-1,.,TGTGCCAGCAGAGACAGCGCGAACACTGAAGCTTTCTTT,CASRDSANTEAFF
TRBV6-5,TRBD1,TRBJ1-1,.,TGTGCCACTAACAGGGGGCGAGGCACTGAAGCTTTCTTT,CATNRGRGTEAFF
TRBV5-1,TRBD1,TRBJ1-1,.,TGCGCCAGCAGCTTGGCCGTCAGGGGGCGATTGATGAACACTGAAGCTTTCTTT,CASSLAVRGRLMNTEAFF
TRBV20-1,.,TRBJ1-1,.,TGCAGTGCTCCAGAGAACACTGAAGCTTTCTTT,CSAPENTEAFF
TRBV6-5,TRBD1,TRBJ2-7,.,TGTGCCAGCAGTTATCTACAGGGGGCTTCCGAGCAGTACTTC,CASSYLQGASEQYF
TRBV27,.,TRBJ2-5,once,TGTGCCAGCCAAATCGGGGGGCCCCAGGGGGAGACCCAGTACTTC,CASQIGGPQGETQYF
TRBV9,TRBD2,TRBJ2-5,.,TGTGCCAGCAGCGTCAGAAGCGGGAGTTGGGAGACCCAGTACTTC,CASSVRSGSWETQYF
TRBV6-4,.,TRBJ1-2,.,TGTGCCGGACCGGTGGGACATGATAACTATGGCTACACCTTC,CAGPVGHDNYGYTF
TRBV7-9,.,TRBJ1-1,.,TGTGCCAGCACCTACCCCGTGAACACTGAAGCTTTCTTT,CASTYPVNTEAFF
TRBV2,.,TRBJ1-6,few,TGTGCCAGCAGTAAGGACAGAGGCTCCTATAATTCACCCCTCCACTTT,CASSKDRGSYNSPLHF